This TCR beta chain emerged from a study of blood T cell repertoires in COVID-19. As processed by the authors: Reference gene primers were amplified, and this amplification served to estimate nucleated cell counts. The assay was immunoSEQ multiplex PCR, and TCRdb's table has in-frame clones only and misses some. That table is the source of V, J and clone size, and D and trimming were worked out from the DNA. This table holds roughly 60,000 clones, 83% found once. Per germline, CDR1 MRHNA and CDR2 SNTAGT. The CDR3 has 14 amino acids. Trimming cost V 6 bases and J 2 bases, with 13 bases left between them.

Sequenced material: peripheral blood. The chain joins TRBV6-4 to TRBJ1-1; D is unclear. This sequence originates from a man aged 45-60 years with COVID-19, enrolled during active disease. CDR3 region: CASSPGGSNTEAFF. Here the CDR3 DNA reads TGTGCCAGCAGCCCCGGAGGGTCTAACACTGAAGCTTTCTTT.